The entry below describes one T cell receptor beta chain. This sample is drawn from a study of blood T cell repertoires in COVID-19. Study-level information: Samples representing acute and convalescent COVID-19 were sourced from the United States, Italy and Spain.

Assay: immunoSEQ multiplex PCR; the TCRdb copy retains only in-frame clones and omits some. The sample consists of over 200,000 clones, roughly nine tenths of them appearing once. The TCR comes from a man aged 55 to 70 with COVID-19, enrolled during active disease. The sample comprised peripheral blood.

The CDR3 here is CASGGPLMAEQFF. CDR3 bases: TGTGCCAGCGGAGGCCCTCTTATGGCTGAGCAGTTCTTC. The V and J genes are TRBV6-5 and TRBJ2-1, with D perhaps matching TRBD2 (5 bases). This CDR3 is 13 amino acids long. V lost 8 bases, J lost 9 bases, and 17 bases lay in between. Germline V CDR1 and CDR2: MNHEY, SVGAGI.